These 26 T cell receptor beta chains originate from one sample sequenced in a study of metastatic and nonmetastatic thyroid tumors (dated by TCRdb to 2020 to 2021). None of the patients had been given any treatment before thyroid surgery. Library method: PCR. Sequencing took place on an Illumina HiSeq 4000. The raw public data were reprocessed by TCRdb itself: fastp quality trimming at Q25, MiXCR clonotype calling, in-frame beta chains only. In this sample the table shows about 43,000 clones, more than 9.5% of which occur a single time. The ten top clones hold approximately 20% of the sample. Sequenced input: blood. Receptors originate from a female donor with papillary thyroid cancer or a benign thyroid nodule (not recorded which). Some clones in this sample may be carry-over from other donors' samples.

Ten or more counts support this clone. With a much larger clone just one base away, this may be a read error. The chain has TRBV20-1 and TRBJ2-7, with TRBD2 as a possible D gene (7 bases). The V and J ends lost 3 bases and 0 bases respectively, with 18 bases between them. The CDR3 is made up of 16 amino acids. CDR1 and CDR2 (germline): DFQATT, SNEGSKA (reference sequence). In DNA form, the CDR3 reads TGCAGTGCTAGCCCCGGGGGGCGGGGCCCCTCCTACGAGCAGTACTTC. Residues: CSASPGGRGPSYEQYF.

This clone occurred many times. The chain links TRBV6-1 to TRBJ1-6; a possible D gene is TRBD1 (6 bases). There are 16 residues in the CDR3. V lost 9 bases and J 11 bases, leaving 26 bases between the germline ends. Germline V gives CDR1 MNHNS, CDR2 SASEGT. This CDR3 reads CARPRIRGGGFAPLHF. In DNA, the CDR3 is TGTGCCAGACCGAGAATCAGGGGAGGGGGATTTGCACCCCTCCACTTT.

This clone was observed many times. This rearrangement joins TRBV20-1 to TRBJ2-2, with 7 bases aligning to TRBD2. V gave up 0 bases and J gave up 6 bases; unmatched junction bases: 10. CDR1 DFQATT and CDR2 SNEGSKA come from the germline V gene (reference sequence). This CDR3 has 16 amino acids. CDR3 loop: CSARDSGSGSAGELFF. The CDR3 DNA reads as TGCAGTGCTAGAGATTCTGGTAGCGGGTCTGCCGGGGAGCTGTTTTTT.

This clone came up many times. Germline is not matched at one junction end, which may reflect a read error. This chain connects TRBV7-7 to TRBJ2-7; 10 bases line up with TRBD2. There are 15 residues in the CDR3. The germline V gene encodes CDR1 SSHAT and CDR2 FNYEAQ (reference sequence). CDR3 coding DNA: TGTGCTAGCAGCCACGAGCGGGAGGGCCGTTACGAGCAGTACTTC. It yields the protein CASSHEREGRYEQYF.

As for this clone: An end of the junction differs from the germline gene, which may be a read error. The chain employs TRBV19 and TRBJ2-7; D is unresolved. Germline V gene data show CDR1 as LNHDA and CDR2 as SQIVND (reference sequence). The CDR3 is 14 amino acids. The CDR3 sequence is CARSIMAHNYEQYF. CDR3 DNA sequence: TGTGCCAGAAGTATTATGGCGCACAACTACGAGCAGTACTTC.

The sample holds a few counts of this clone. The V and J genes are TRBV7-8 and TRBJ2-3, with D hard to call. Trimming took 5 bases from V and 3 from J, leaving 6 bases between them. Germline loops: CDR1 SGHVS, CDR2 FQNEAQ. The CDR3 has 12 amino acids. The DNA for the CDR3 is TGTGCCAGCAGCGTAACGACAGATACGCAGTATTTT. Translated, it gives CASSVTTDTQYF.

This clone was seen repeatedly, ten times or more. The V gene is TRBV2, the J gene TRBJ1-2; D uncertain. The CDR3 totals 16 residues. Trimming removed 0 bases at V and 7 bases at J, with 18 bases between. In germline, CDR1 is SNHLY, CDR2 FYNNEI. The chain's CDR3 is CASSEAFRAVNVGYTF. CDR3 DNA: TGTGCCAGCAGTGAAGCTTTTCGGGCGGTAAACGTTGGCTACACCTTC.

There are many counts of this clone. The chain has TRBV4-2 and TRBJ2-1, with 9 bases matching TRBD2. This CDR3 is built from 16 residues. CDR1 is LGHNA and CDR2 is YNFKEQ in the germline V gene. V trimming: 4 bases; J trimming: 5 bases; junction bases outside the gene matches: 9. The CDR3 reads CASSRVAGVYNNEQFF. Written as DNA, the CDR3 is TGTGCCAGCAGCCGCGTAGCGGGAGTATACAACAATGAGCAGTTCTTC.

This clone was recorded at least ten times. The CDR3 region is CASSTRQDNEKLFF. The CDR3 nucleotides are TGTGCCAGCAGCACACGACAGGATAATGAAAAACTGTTTTTT. This chain links TRBV5-5 with TRBJ1-4, with D possibly being TRBD1 (6 bases). Germline CDR1 is SGHKS and CDR2 is YYEKEE (reference sequence). The CDR3 is made up of 14 amino acids. Deletions cut 4 bases from V and 4 bases from J, with 11 bases between.

This clone appeared many times. The chain recombines TRBV11-2 with TRBJ2-7; possibly TRBD1 for D (6 bases). Germline CDR1 reads SGHAT; CDR2 reads FQNNGV. Trimming removed 6 bases from V and 7 bases from J, with 16 bases in between. CDR3 length: 13 amino acids. The CDR3 sequence: CASSQGGSWEQYF. In nucleotides, the CDR3 is TGTGCCAGCAGTCAAGGGGGTTCGTGGGAGCAGTACTTC.

This clone was observed many times. The V gene is TRBV7-8, the J gene TRBJ2-1; 10 bases are shared with TRBD1. The CDR3 is made up of 16 amino acids. Germline V lookup: CDR1 SGHVS, CDR2 FQNEAQ. The J segment lost 5 bases and the V segment lost 5 bases, leaving 9 bases of the junction unmatched. The CDR3 DNA follows: TGTGCCAGCAGCCACGACAGGGGGCCGGTAGACAATGAGCAGTTCTTC. Translating it yields CASSHDRGPVDNEQFF.

This clone was detected ten times or more. The chain employs TRBV27 and TRBJ2-7; possible D gene TRBD2, 6 bases. V dropped 4 bases and J dropped 5 bases, with 15 bases sitting between them. CDR1 MNHEY and CDR2 SMNVEV come from the germline V gene (reference sequence). The length of the CDR3 is 14 residues. CDR3 nucleotides: TGTGCCAGCAGTTCGGTGGCTAGCGTCCACGAGCAGTACTTC. Translating it yields CASSSVASVHEQYF.

This clone was recorded many times. V gene TRBV7-8 combines with J gene TRBJ1-1; TRBD1 matches at 7 bases. This CDR3 is 15 amino acids long. Germline CDR1 SGHVS, CDR2 FQNEAQ. The V and J ends lost 5 bases and 1 base, in that order; junction bases with no gene match: 7. The CDR3 is CASSPTGTENTEAFF. The CDR3 nucleotides read TGTGCCAGCAGCCCTACTGGGACAGAGAACACTGAAGCTTTCTTT. The variable domain in full, with the rest retrieved from reference TRBV7-8 and TRBJ1-1, is GAGVSQSPRYKVAKRGQDVALRCDPISGHVSLFWYQQALGQGPEFLTYFQNEAQLDKSGLPSDRFFAERPEGSVSTLKIQRTQQEDSAVYLCASSPTGTENTEAFFGQGTRLTVV.

This clone has a count of ten or more. V gene TRBV7-9 combines with J gene TRBJ1-4, with 10 nucleotides matching TRBD1. V shed 4 bases and J 5 bases; nucleotides not matched to a gene: 4. The CDR3 spans 15 residues. Germline CDR1 reads SEHNR; CDR2 reads FQNEAQ (reference sequence). CDR3 nucleotide sequence: TGTGCCAGCAGCTCCCCGACAGGGGGCAATGAAAAACTGTTTTTT. The encoded protein is CASSSPTGGNEKLFF.

This clone was observed many times. The genes are TRBV2 and TRBJ2-3, with 7 bases that match TRBD2. Germline lookup yields CDR1 SNHLY and CDR2 FYNNEI. V was pared by 8 bases and J by 6 bases, with 20 bases of the junction left unmatched. CDR3 length: 17 amino acids. CDR3 region: CASWGGGAETREDTQYF. The CDR3 DNA follows: TGTGCCAGCTGGGGCGGGGGAGCGGAAACACGAGAGGATACGCAGTATTTT.

This clone was observed a handful of times. Possible read error: a much larger clone is one base away. The chain carries TRBV29-1 and TRBJ1-2, with 7 bases lining up with TRBD1. Germline V gene sequence: CDR1 SQVTM, CDR2 ANQGSEA. This CDR3 contains 14 residues. Unmatched junction bases numbered 8, after V lost 6 bases and J lost 1 base. In DNA, the CDR3 is TGCAGCGTATCTCGGACAGGCGTTAACTATGGCTACACCTTC. This sequence encodes CSVSRTGVNYGYTF. Full variable domain (missing parts from reference TRBV29-1 and TRBJ1-2): SAVISQKPSRDICQRGTSLTIQCQVDSQVTMMFWYRQQPGQSLTLIATANQGSEATYESGFVIDKFPISRPNLTFSTLTVSNMSPEDSSIYLCSVSRTGVNYGYTFGSGTRLTVV.

With respect to this clone: The junction departs from the called germline gene at one end, perhaps through a read error. The V call is TRBV7-2, the J call TRBJ2-3, with 9 bases that match TRBD1. This CDR3 is 13 amino acids long. Germline CDR1 is SGHTA and CDR2 is FQGNSA. In nucleotides, the CDR3 is TGCGCCAGCAGCGGGACAGGGTTAGATACGCAGTATTTT. It translates to CASSGTGLDTQYF.

This clone was seen at least ten times. The chain employs TRBV7-2 and TRBJ2-1, with 9 bases fitting TRBD2. The V segment lost 0 bases and the J segment 5 bases; nucleotides outside the gene matches: 5. CDR3 length: 16 residues. Germline-derived CDR1 and CDR2 are SGHTA and FQGNSA. The CDR3 DNA reads as TGTGCCAGCAGCTTAGCAGGGACTAGCACCCACAATGAGCAGTTCTTC. Encoded protein: CASSLAGTSTHNEQFF.

The V call is TRBV9, the J call TRBJ2-3; D perhaps matches TRBD2 (5 bases). Germline CDR1 is SGDLS and CDR2 is YYNGEE. CDR3 length: 16 residues. V was cut by 3 bases and J by 2 bases, with 16 bases left in between. The CDR3 sequence is CASSGLAYGNTDTQYF. For the CDR3, the DNA is TGTGCCAGCAGCGGTTTAGCGTATGGGAACACAGATACGCAGTATTTT.

This clone appeared many times. This chain links TRBV12-3 or TRBV12-4 with TRBJ1-6; TRBD1 matches 8 bases. The CDR3 extends over 14 amino acids. Trimming at V came to 3 bases and at J to 13 bases, leaving 8 bases not matched to a gene. The CDR3 loop reads CASSFDGTGGPLHF. In DNA form, the CDR3 reads TGTGCCAGCAGTTTTGACGGGACAGGTGGTCCCCTCCACTTT.

Judged by abundance, this clone is medium-sized. This chain links TRBV6-1 with TRBJ2-7; D perhaps matches TRBD1 (5 bases). Germline lookup yields CDR1 MNHNS and CDR2 SASEGT. Trimming cost V 0 bases and J 3 bases, with 12 bases left between them. This CDR3 comprises 15 residues. The CDR3 here is CASSEALGVFYEQYF. The DNA for the CDR3 is TGTGCCAGCAGTGAAGCGTTAGGGGTTTTCTACGAGCAGTACTTC.

This clone was observed many times. Here the CDR3 DNA reads TGCGCCAGCAGCTTAGGTTTAGCCAAAAACATTCAGTACTTC. Amino acids: CASSLGLAKNIQYF. The chain has TRBV5-1 and TRBJ2-4; D remains ambiguous. CDR3 length equals 14 residues. Per germline, CDR1 SGHRS and CDR2 YFSETQ. V lost 2 bases to trimming and J lost 0 bases, with 6 bases between them.

This clone is labeled medium-sized. V and J are TRBV11-3 and TRBJ2-1; D may correspond to TRBD1 or TRBD2 (5 bases each). CDR3 size: 14 residues. Germline V lookup: CDR1 SGHNT, CDR2 YENEEA. Trimming cost V 1 base and J 7 bases, with 11 bases left between them. CDR3: CASSLAPGRNEQFF. The CDR3 DNA reads TGTGCCAGCAGCTTAGCTCCGGGGCGGAATGAGCAGTTCTTC. The full variable domain, with the rest looked up from reference TRBV11-3 and TRBJ2-1, is EAGVVQSPRYKIIEKKQPVAFWCNPISGHNTLYWYLQNLGQGPELLIRYENEEAVDDSQLPKDRFSAERLKGVDSTLKIQPAELGDSAVYLCASSLAPGRNEQFFGPGTRLTVL.

This clone was recorded at least ten times. The CDR3 DNA is TGTGCCACCAGCCAGACAGCGTACAATGAGCAGTTCTTC. This sequence encodes CATSQTAYNEQFF. The V call is TRBV15, the J call TRBJ2-1, with a tentative D call TRBD1 (5 bases). From germline, CDR1 is LNHNV and CDR2 YYDKDF (reference sequence). V lost 5 bases, J lost 4 bases, and 9 bases lay in between. CDR3 length equals 13 residues.

This clone was counted at least ten times. The rearrangement uses TRBV28 and TRBJ1-5, with D perhaps TRBD1 (6 bases). This CDR3 comprises 14 residues. Germline V gene data show CDR1 as MDHEN and CDR2 as SYDVKM. V gave up 6 bases and J gave up 5 bases, with 14 bases separating them. The CDR3 DNA reads TGTGCCAGCAGATTACAGGGAAGGGATCAGCCCCAGCATTTT. It is translated as CASRLQGRDQPQHF.

This clone was observed many times. V is TRBV9 and J is TRBJ2-3; 9 bases fit TRBD2. The ends lost 0 bases at V and 0 bases at J; junction bases unmatched: 8. The CDR3 totals 18 residues. Germline lookup yields CDR1 SGDLS and CDR2 YYNGEE. CDR3 sequence: CASSVGWTSATSTDTQYF. The CDR3, as DNA: TGTGCCAGCAGCGTAGGTTGGACTAGCGCCACTAGCACAGATACGCAGTATTTT.